This T cell receptor (beta chain) was sequenced for a study of cytomegalovirus exposure and HLA in healthy donors (dated by TCRdb to 2015 to 2018). Study-level background: An earlier analysis of approximately 590 of the donors reported more than 250 Gb of sequence data and roughly 100 million unique TCR beta sequences from about 180 million T cells. An early release that covered about 600 HLA-typed donors contained around 330 gigabases of sequencing data and about 84 million unique TCR sequences. The genetic ancestry cluster associated with self-reported Caucasian donors included approximately 85% of the roughly 410 genotyped donors. The study aimed to test whether signatures of past pathogen exposure could be identified by cataloging public T cell receptors. The study used immunosequencing to profile the T cell repertoires of under 700 subjects and linked those repertoires to cytomegalovirus serostatus. Along with the approximately 650-subject first cohort, a separate validation cohort of approximately 110 different subjects was used. The study combined high-throughput TCR immunosequencing, statistical association of individual TCRs with disease status, and machine learning to predict cytomegalovirus infection status. In a later analysis, previously published TCR beta repertoires from several hundred donors were re-analyzed and high-resolution HLA genotyping was added so that TCR occurrence patterns could be studied. The later analysis used no new phenotypic data to find candidate immune exposures, relying instead on TCR beta sequences and their occurrence across donors. An earlier analysis of roughly 580 of the donors used high-throughput TCR beta sequencing to judge whether each TCR beta V gene segment behaved as functional or pseudogenic. Donor age, sex, ethnicity and CMV serostatus were compiled alongside the repertoire data. In a later genetic analysis, genome-wide SNP genotypes for about 55% of the roughly 700 donors were used, and that subset was treated as a discovery cohort. Every repertoire in the discovery cohort had been generated on one and the same sequencing platform. HLA typing included class I and class II loci at four-digit resolution. The number of donors typed differed by locus, with roughly 629-640 for A, B, C, DRB1 and DQB1, roughly 520 for DQA1, some 570 for DPA1, and 472 for DPB1. Because of strong linkage in the cohort, roughly five DR-DQ haplotypes were treated as single units for association and clustering. Among 300 to 500 genotyped donors of the cohort, an average of roughly 230,000 unique TCR beta nucleotide sequences was sequenced per donor, of which about 19% were non-productive.

Libraries were constructed by the immunoSEQ multiplex PCR assay. For the multiplex PCR, a mixture combining 60 forward primers for TCR Vbeta segments and 13 reverse primers for TCR Jbeta segments was used. The CDR3 region of rearranged TCR beta genes was amplified from genomic DNA by a multiplex PCR assay. On the Illumina HiSeq System, the amplified TCR beta libraries were sequenced as 87-base-pair reads. The original pipeline was this. Across the roughly 600 repertoires, a later analysis counted approximately 83 million unique TCR beta chains, some 11 million of which were shared by at least two donors. Raw reads were error-corrected and collapsed into unique sequences by a nearest-neighbor algorithm in which closely related sequences were merged to remove PCR and sequencing errors. Alignment of CDR3 sequences to IMGT reference sequences was used to assign V, D and J gene segments. For a sequence to be retained, at least a six-nucleotide match to both a V gene segment and a J gene segment was required. Rearrangements were classified as productive when the CDR3 lacked stop codons and remained in frame with V and J, and all other rearrangements were classified as non-productive. CDR3 was defined by IMGT convention, running from the second conserved V-encoded cysteine to the conserved J-encoded phenylalanine. Sequences without an unambiguous match to a single V gene segment were excluded from the earlier analysis of 450 to 650 of the donors. An earlier analysis of about 590 of the donors classified V segments as functional when productive rearrangements were above 56.7% and as segregating when the standard deviation between donors was above 5%. A statistical classification framework was built for diagnosing cytomegalovirus status from the catalog of TCR beta chain sequences. In a later analysis, TCR nucleotide sequences were compared against IMGT/GENE-DB human TR gene sequences so that V and J genes could be assigned. A later analysis assigned CDR3 sequences and most-parsimonious VDJ recombination scenarios with the TCRdist pipeline. In a later analysis, each TCR beta chain was defined by its CDR3 amino acid sequence together with its V-gene family, and reads lacking a unique V-gene family were excluded. As a way to deal with suspected cross-contamination and a sequencing artifact, a later analysis dropped more than 500 nucleotide sequences that were highly shared and had low generation probability. In a later analysis, a clonal expansion index was calculated for each public chain from normalized within-repertoire ranks of inferred template counts. In a later analysis, generation probabilities were computed with a VDJ recombination model fitted to out-of-frame rearrangements, and the resulting probabilities were checked against IGoR. A later analysis scored TCR-TCR, TCR-HLA and TCR-CMV co-occurrence with hypergeometric tests, applying a repertoire-size bias correction to TCR pairs. False discovery rates were estimated in a later analysis by permuting HLA or CMV assignments 20 times. A later analysis grouped co-occurring TCRs with DBSCAN, adding TCRdist sequence similarity when clustering within HLA-allele-positive subsets. For co-occurrence clustering, repertoires with fewer than 30,000 or more than 120,000 public chains were excluded, along with roughly five repertoires with anomalous nucleotide sharing. The source is immuneACCESS, and TCRdb retained only in-frame sequences with V and J called. Part of the clones is not carried over; for the studies checked, unresolved V genes explain less than half of this, and the remainder is unexplained. V and J calls and clone size are given by that table; D and trimming were obtained from the DNA. For this sample there are over 50,000 clones; about 86% appear just once. Approximately 1.5% of the sample is taken by the ten largest.

As concerns this clone: Its antigen specificity is not known. Within one base of it there is no much larger clone, and no base qualities were kept.

In total, about 650 healthy bone marrow donors made up the cohort. All cohort members were sampled while nominally healthy, although unrecorded immune exposures were likely present. The donor was CMV seronegative and was included in the group of about 350 seronegative cohort members. A peripheral blood sample was provided by each donor, and peripheral blood mononuclear cells were used for TCR beta sequencing. The Qiagen DNeasy Blood Extraction Kit was used to extract genomic DNA from the blood cell samples. Based on the germline V gene (reference sequence), the CDR1 and CDR2 sequences are SGHKS and YYEKEE. The CDR3 runs 15 amino acids, cysteine and phenylalanine included. Only CDR3 DNA remains: 45 bases, in frame from the first base. Trimming takes 4 bases from V and 7 bases from J, and the germline ends sit 17 bases apart. The study at large found these results: Most CMV-associated TCR beta chains appeared to be HLA-restricted in a later analysis, and the HLA associations seemed to be driven largely by CMV exposure. For the cohort, immune exposure information was limited to CMV serostatus. Linkage disequilibrium might explain the correlated functional status among segregating V segments, but an unknown experimental factor could not be ruled out. A further reported finding was that TCR beta sequences accurately predicted the HLA-A and HLA-B alleles for most subjects in the first cohort. A cluster of highly shared sequence variants was judged likely to represent a technical artifact of the sequencing pipeline. The classifier was reported to diagnose cytomegalovirus status with high specificity and sensitivity in both the original and validation cohorts. A later analysis associated around 16,000 TCR beta sequences with specific HLA alleles at a false discovery rate of 0.05. Several of the top co-occurrence clusters appeared to be linked to parvovirus B19, influenza, CMV and Epstein-Barr virus, according to a later analysis. Presence/absence analyses assumed roughly uniform sequencing depth across donors, an assumption that may not hold. The study listed 150 to 200 TCR beta chains as associated with cytomegalovirus. The authors suggested that the approach could potentially be extended to other disease states and immunological phenotypes. An earlier analysis of roughly 570 of the donors showed that most TCR beta V segments appeared in productive rearrangements either about 90% or about 30% of the time, which broadly matched IMGT annotations. Because HLA typing was unavailable for some donors at each locus, only the typed subset was used in association tests. In this cohort, only TCR beta chains were sequenced, and detectable features were limited by the absence of alpha or paired-chain data. In a later genetic analysis, a missense DCLRE1C variant was associated with V-gene and J-gene trimming of TCR beta chains, and the association was replicated in an independent cohort. Compared with equally common non-associated chains, HLA-associated TCR beta chains in a later analysis were more clonally expanded and had lower generation probabilities. According to a later genetic analysis, donors in an Asian-associated ancestry cluster had fewer N-insertions in productive TCRs than the roughly 660-donor mean. In vitro tests confirmed that a few of the cytomegalovirus-associated TCR beta chains recognize cytomegalovirus antigens. Because counts were too low, some 16 rarely observed V segments, including chromosome 9 orphons, were excluded from the earlier analysis of several hundred of the donors. When HLA alleles, especially DR and DQ, strongly co-occurred, TCR associations were difficult to assign to individual alleles. According to a later analysis, TCR association rates differed among HLA loci, with DRB1 alleles showing the most associated TCRs and HLA-C alleles showing the fewest. While some public TCRs were present in many individuals, most TCR sequences turned up only very rarely across donors. Some IMGT-functional V segments, including TRBV6-2 and TRBV6-3, could not be told apart with the 87-base-pair reads, so those segments were excluded.

Sample: PBMCs. The sequence joins TRBV5-5 to TRBJ1-4, with the D gene uncertain. The TCR originated in a middle-aged man in good health and CMV-seronegative. The DNA sequence is given as TGTGCCAGCAGCCTGATCGAGGGTGGATCTGAAAAACTGTTTTTT. It encodes CASSLIEGGSEKLFF.